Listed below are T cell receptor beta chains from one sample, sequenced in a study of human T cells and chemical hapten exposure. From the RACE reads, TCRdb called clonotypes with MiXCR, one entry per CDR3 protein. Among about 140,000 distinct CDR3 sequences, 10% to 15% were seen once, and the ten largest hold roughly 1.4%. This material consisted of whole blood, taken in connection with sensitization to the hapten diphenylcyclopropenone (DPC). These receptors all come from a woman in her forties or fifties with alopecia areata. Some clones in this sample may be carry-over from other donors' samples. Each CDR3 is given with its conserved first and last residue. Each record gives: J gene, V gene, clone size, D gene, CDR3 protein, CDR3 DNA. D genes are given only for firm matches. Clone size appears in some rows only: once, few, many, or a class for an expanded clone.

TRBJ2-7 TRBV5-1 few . CASSPGRSNEQYF TGCGCCAGCAGCCCAGGGAGGAGCAACGAGCAGTACTTC
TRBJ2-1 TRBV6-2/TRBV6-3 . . CASSISGTAEQFF TGTGCCAGCAGTATCTCCGGGACCGCAGAGCAGTTCTTC
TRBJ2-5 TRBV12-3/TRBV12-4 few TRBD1 CASSPGTGGKTQYF TGTGCCAGCAGCCCTGGGACAGGGGGGAAGACCCAGTACTTC
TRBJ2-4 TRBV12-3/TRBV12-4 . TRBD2 CASTQLAGGPGAKNIQYF TGTGCCAGCACCCAACTAGCGGGAGGGCCTGGGGCCAAAAACATTCAGTACTTC
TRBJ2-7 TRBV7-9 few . CASSLAAYEQYF TGTGCCAGCAGCTTAGCCGCGTACGAGCAGTACTTC
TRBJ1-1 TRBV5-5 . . CASSLGLEAAFF TGTGCCAGCAGCTTGGGTTTGGAGGCGGCTTTCTTT
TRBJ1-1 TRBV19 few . CASRTMRESTEAFF TGTGCCAGTAGGACCATGAGGGAATCCACTGAAGCTTTCTTT
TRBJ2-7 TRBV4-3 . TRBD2 CASSQPEREAGYEQYF TGCGCCAGCAGCCAACCCGAGCGGGAGGCCGGCTACGAGCAGTACTTC
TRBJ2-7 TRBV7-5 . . CISVPEAPDRAEQYF .
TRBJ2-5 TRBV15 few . CATSRDSGLGETQYF TGTGCCACCAGCAGAGATTCGGGGCTAGGGGAGACCCAGTACTTC
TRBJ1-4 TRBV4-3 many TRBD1 CASSQASGQGNEKLFF TGCGCCAGCAGCCAAGCGTCCGGACAGGGGAATGAAAAACTGTTTTTT
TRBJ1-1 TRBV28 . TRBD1 CASYRGLNTEAFF TGTGCCTCCTACAGGGGACTGAACACTGAAGCTTTCTTT
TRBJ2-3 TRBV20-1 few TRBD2 CSAPGRRTQYF TGCAGTGCTCCCGGGAGGAGGACGCAGTATTTT
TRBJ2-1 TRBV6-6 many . CASSRPYNEQFF TGTGCCAGCAGTCGCCCTTACAATGAGCAGTTCTTC
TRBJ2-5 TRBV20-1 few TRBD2 CSANYEASGETQYF TGCAGTGCTAATTACGAGGCTAGCGGGGAGACCCAGTACTTC
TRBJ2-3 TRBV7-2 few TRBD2 CASSLGASGKTDTQYF TGTGCCAGCAGCTTAGGTGCTAGCGGGAAGACAGATACGCAGTATTTT
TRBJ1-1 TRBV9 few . CASSLRGEVGTEAFF TGTGCCAGCAGCCTGAGGGGGGAAGTGGGCACTGAAGCTTTCTTT
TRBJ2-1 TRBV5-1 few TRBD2 CASSLSGTSGTNEQFF TGCGCCAGCAGCTTGTCCGGGACTAGCGGAACAAATGAGCAGTTCTTC
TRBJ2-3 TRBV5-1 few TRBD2 CASTKAGGPEDTQYF TGCGCCAGCACAAAAGCGGGAGGGCCGGAAGATACGCAGTATTTT
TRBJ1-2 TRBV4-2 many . CASSQDTGVDYGYTF TGTGCCAGCAGCCAAGATACAGGCGTGGACTATGGCTACACCTTC
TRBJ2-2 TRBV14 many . CASSLARGGELFF TGTGCCAGCAGCCTCGCGAGGGGCGGGGAGCTGTTTTTT
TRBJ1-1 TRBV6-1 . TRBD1 CASSASRDRVTGAFF TGTGCCAGCAGTGCATCCCGGGACAGGGTCACTGGAGCTTTCTTT
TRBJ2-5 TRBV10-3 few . CAISESGGVQETQYF TGTGCCATCAGTGAGTCCGGGGGAGTCCAAGAGACCCAGTACTTC
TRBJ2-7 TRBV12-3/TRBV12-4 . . CASSAPAGVAGEQYF TGTGCCAGCAGTGCCCCCGCTGGAGTCGCGGGGGAGCAGTACTTC
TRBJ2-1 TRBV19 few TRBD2 CASSSVGAGTYNEQFF TGTGCCAGTAGCTCCGTGGGAGCGGGAACCTACAATGAGCAGTTCTTC
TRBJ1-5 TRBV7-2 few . CASSLKAGGPDQPQHF TGTGCCAGCAGCTTAAAGGCCGGGGGGCCCGATCAGCCCCAGCATTTT
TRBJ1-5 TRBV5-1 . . CASSLAGTANQPQHF TGCGCCAGCAGCTTGGCCGGGACGGCTAATCAGCCCCAGCATTTT
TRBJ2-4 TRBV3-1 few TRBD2 CASSPWTSGSGNIQYF TGTGCCAGCAGCCCATGGACTAGCGGGAGTGGGAACATTCAGTACTTC
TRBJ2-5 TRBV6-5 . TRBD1 CASSRNRGQETQYF TGTGCCAGCAGTAGAAACAGGGGTCAAGAGACCCAGTACTTC
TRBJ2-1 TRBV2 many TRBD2 CASSLSGVGNEQFF TGTGCCAGCAGTCTTAGCGGGGTCGGGAATGAGCAGTTCTTC
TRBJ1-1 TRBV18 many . CASSPDRVNTEAFF TGTGCCAGCTCACCCGACAGAGTGAACACTGAAGCTTTCTTT
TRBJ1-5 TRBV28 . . CASSLWGSRYSNQPQHF TGTGCCAGCAGTTTATGGGGGAGCCGATATAGCAATCAGCCCCAGCATTTT
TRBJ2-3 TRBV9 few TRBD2 CASRSAGRAEDTQYF TGTGCCAGTAGGTCGGCCGGGAGGGCCGAAGATACGCAGTATTTT
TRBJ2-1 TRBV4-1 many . CASSQNQVEQFF TGCGCCAGCAGCCAGAACCAGGTTGAGCAGTTCTTC
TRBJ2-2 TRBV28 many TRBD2 CASSGGRAYTGELFF TGTGCCAGCAGCGGCGGGAGGGCCTACACCGGGGAGCTGTTTTTT
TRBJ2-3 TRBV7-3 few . CASSSYGDTQYF TGTGCCAGCAGCTCCTACGGGGATACGCAGTATTTT
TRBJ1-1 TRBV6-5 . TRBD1 CASSYSQGQGAVNTEAFF TGTGCCAGCAGTTACTCTCAGGGACAGGGGGCAGTGAACACTGAAGCTTTCTTT
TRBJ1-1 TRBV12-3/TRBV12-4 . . CASRQGITEAFF TGTGCCAGCAGACAGGGTATCACTGAAGCTTTCTTT
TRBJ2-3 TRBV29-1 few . CSVVGANADTQYF TGCAGCGTTGTCGGTGCGAACGCAGATACGCAGTATTTT
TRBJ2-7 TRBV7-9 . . CASSLTPQGPLSYEQYF TGTGCCAGCAGCTTAACCCCGCAGGGCCCCCTCTCCTACGAGCAGTACTTC
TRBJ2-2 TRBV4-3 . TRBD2 CASSQDAHRTSANTGELFF TGCGCCAGCAGCCAAGATGCCCATAGGACTAGCGCCAACACCGGGGAGCTGTTTTTT
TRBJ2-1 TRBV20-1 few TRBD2 CSARAPSGLYNEQFF TGCAGTGCTAGGGCCCCTAGCGGCCTCTACAATGAGCAGTTCTTC
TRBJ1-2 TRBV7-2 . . CASSLEGVYGYTF TGTGCCAGCAGCTTAGAAGGGGTGTATGGCTACACCTTC
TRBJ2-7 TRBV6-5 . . CASSYSWRGPYEQYF TGTGCCAGCAGTTACTCTTGGCGGGGACCCTACGAGCAGTACTTC
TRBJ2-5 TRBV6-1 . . CASSFQLGQGGETQYF TGTGCCAGCAGTTTCCAACTTGGACAGGGAGGGGAGACCCAGTACTTC
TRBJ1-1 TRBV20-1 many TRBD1 CSAQQGMNTEAFF TGCAGTGCGCAACAGGGGATGAACACTGAAGCTTTCTTT
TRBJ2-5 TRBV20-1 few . CSAGKTRVGQETQYF TGCAGTGCTGGAAAAACCAGGGTGGGGCAAGAGACCCAGTACTTC
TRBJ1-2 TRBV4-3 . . CASSQDLPPGGYTF TGCGCCAGCAGCCAAGATCTTCCCCCCGGTGGCTACACCTTC
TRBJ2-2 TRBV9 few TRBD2 CASSVVTSGDAGELFF TGTGCCAGCAGCGTAGTGACTAGCGGTGATGCCGGGGAGCTGTTTTTT
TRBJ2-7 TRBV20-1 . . CSARGPRLGEQYF TGCAGTGCTAGAGGACCGCGTCTTGGCGAGCAGTACTTC
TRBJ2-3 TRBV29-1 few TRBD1 CSAGTGNPDTQYF TGCAGCGCCGGGACAGGAAATCCAGATACGCAGTATTTT
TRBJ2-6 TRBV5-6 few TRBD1 CASSGTGAGANVLTF TGTGCCAGCAGCGGAACAGGGGCTGGGGCCAACGTCCTGACTTTC
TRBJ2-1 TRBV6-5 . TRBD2 CASSYFPGLGNEQFF TGTGCCAGCAGTTACTTCCCGGGACTAGGCAATGAGCAGTTCTTC